This T cell receptor beta chain was sequenced for a study of control samples from healthy donors and cancer patients. With V trimmed by 1 base and J by 5 bases, 8 bases remained unmatched. In germline, CDR1 is SGHDT, CDR2 YYEEEE. This CDR3 is built from 15 residues. Produced via immunoSEQ multiplex PCR; TCRdb's table is partial and in-frame only. The table has around 130,000 clones, around nine tenths seen once; the top ten hold around 10%. The V call is TRBV5-6, the J call TRBJ2-7, with 8 nucleotides matching TRBD1. This TCR was sampled from a man aged 25 to 45 in good health. The sample comprised blood. DNA of the CDR3: TGTGCCAGCAGCTTGTTGCTCAGGGGGCTCAACGAGCAGTACTTC. Its protein product is CASSLLLRGLNEQYF.